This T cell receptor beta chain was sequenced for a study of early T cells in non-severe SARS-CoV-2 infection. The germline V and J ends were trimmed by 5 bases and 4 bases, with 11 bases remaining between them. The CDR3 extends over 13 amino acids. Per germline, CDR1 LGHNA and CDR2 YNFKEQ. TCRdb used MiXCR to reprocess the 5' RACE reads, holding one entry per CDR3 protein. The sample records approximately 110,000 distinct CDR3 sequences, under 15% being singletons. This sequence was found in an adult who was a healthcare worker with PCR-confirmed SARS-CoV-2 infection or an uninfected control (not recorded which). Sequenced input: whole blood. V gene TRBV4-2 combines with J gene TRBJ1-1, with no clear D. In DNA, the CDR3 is TGTGCCAGCAGCGCCGGTTGGGGCACTGAAGCTTTCTTT. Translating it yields CASSAGWGTEAFF.